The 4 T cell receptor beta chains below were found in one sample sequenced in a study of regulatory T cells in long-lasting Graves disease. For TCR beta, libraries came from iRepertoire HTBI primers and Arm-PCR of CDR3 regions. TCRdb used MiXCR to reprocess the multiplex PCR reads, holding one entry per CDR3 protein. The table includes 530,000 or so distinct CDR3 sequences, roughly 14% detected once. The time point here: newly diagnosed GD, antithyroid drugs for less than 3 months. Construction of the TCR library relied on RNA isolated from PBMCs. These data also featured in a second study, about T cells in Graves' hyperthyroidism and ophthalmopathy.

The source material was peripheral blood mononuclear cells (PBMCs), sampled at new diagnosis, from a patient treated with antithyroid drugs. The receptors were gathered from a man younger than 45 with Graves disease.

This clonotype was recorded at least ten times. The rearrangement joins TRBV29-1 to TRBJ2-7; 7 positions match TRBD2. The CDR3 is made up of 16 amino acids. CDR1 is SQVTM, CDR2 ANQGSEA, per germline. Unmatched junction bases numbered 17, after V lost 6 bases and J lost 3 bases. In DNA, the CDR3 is TGCAGCGTCTCTGGTGACCTCGCAGCGGGGCACTACGAGCAGTACTTC. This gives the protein CSVSGDLAAGHYEQYF.

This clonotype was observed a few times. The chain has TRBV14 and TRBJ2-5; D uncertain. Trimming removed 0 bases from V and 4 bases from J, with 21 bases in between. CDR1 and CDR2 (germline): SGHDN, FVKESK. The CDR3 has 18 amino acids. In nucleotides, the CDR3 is TGTGCCAGCAGCCAAGACCGAGCCATGGTCGGATCCCTAGAGACCCAGTACTTC. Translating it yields CASSQDRAMVGSLETQYF.

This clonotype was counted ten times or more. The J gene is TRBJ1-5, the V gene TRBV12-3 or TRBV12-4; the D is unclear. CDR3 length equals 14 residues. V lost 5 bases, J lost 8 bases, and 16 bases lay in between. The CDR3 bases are TGTGCCAGCAGTCCCCAAGGTGTAGGAGAGCCCCAGCATTTT. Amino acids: CASSPQGVGEPQHF.

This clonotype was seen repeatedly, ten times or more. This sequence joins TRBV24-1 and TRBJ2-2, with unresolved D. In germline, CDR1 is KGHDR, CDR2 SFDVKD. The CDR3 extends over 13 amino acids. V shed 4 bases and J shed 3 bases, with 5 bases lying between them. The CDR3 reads CATSEQYTGELFF. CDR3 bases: TGTGCCACCAGTGAACAGTACACCGGGGAGCTGTTTTTT.